One and the same sample provided the 27 T cell receptor beta chains below, sequenced in a study of Graves' ophthalmopathy and Graves' hyperthyroidism. The study amplified TCR beta CDR3 regions using RNA transcripts. Second-round multiplex PCR followed a first-round RT-PCR using HTBI primers. TCRdb analysed the multiplex PCR reads with MiXCR anew, one entry per CDR3 protein. This table holds approximately 700,000 distinct CDR3 sequences, roughly two fifths found once. Sequencing input: peripheral blood. Receptors were obtained from an adult man with Graves' ophthalmopathy.

The J gene is TRBJ2-7, the V gene TRBV2; 10 bases fit TRBD2. The CDR3 sequence is 16 residues long. Germline loops: CDR1 SNHLY, CDR2 FYNNEI. Trimming took 5 bases from V and 2 from J; bases not matched to a gene: 9. CDR3 sequence reads: CASSLDALAGTYEQYF. The CDR3 nucleotides are TGTGCCAGCAGTTTAGACGCACTAGCGGGGACCTACGAGCAGTACTTC.

There are a few counts of this clonotype. V usage is TRBV6-5 and J usage is TRBJ2-5, with D unresolved. Germline V CDR1 and CDR2: MNHEY, SVGAGI. The CDR3 contains 13 residues. Trimming shortened V by 5 bases and J by 5 bases, and 12 bases separated the two germline ends. CDR3 sequence reads: CASSTLERETQYF. The CDR3 nucleotides are TGTGCCAGCAGTACTCTCGAGAGGGAGACCCAGTACTTC.

The chain has TRBV20-1 and TRBJ2-5; TRBD2 aligns across 11 bases. The J segment lost 3 bases and the V segment lost 6 bases, leaving 15 bases of the junction unmatched. Germline V gene data show CDR1 as DFQATT and CDR2 as SNEGSKA (reference sequence). There are 17 residues in the CDR3. CDR3 nucleotide sequence: TGCAGTGCAGCGGGGGTTTCTAGCGGGGGGTCCAAAGAGACCCAGTACTTC. This translates into CSAAGVSSGGSKETQYF.

The V and J genes are TRBV7-9 and TRBJ2-7, with D possibly matching TRBD1 (5 bases). The V and J ends lost 6 bases and 4 bases respectively, with 16 bases between them. The CDR3 runs 14 residues. Germline lookup yields CDR1 SEHNR and CDR2 FQNEAQ (reference sequence). The CDR3 reads CASSRATGFYEQYF. In DNA, the CDR3 is TGTGCCAGCAGTCGGGCCACAGGTTTTTACGAGCAGTACTTC. The variable domain in full, with the rest retrieved from reference TRBV7-9 and TRBJ2-7, is DTGVSQNPRHKITKRGQNVTFRCDPISEHNRLYWYRQTLGQGPEFLTYFQNEAQLEKSRLLSDRFSAERPKGSFSTLEIQRTEQGDSAMYLCASSRATGFYEQYFGPGTRLTVT.

The CDR3 DNA sequence: TGCGCCAGCAGCCAAGCCGGGGGGCGCGTGGACGAGCAGTACTTC. Its protein product is CASSQAGGRVDEQYF. The chain recombines TRBV4-1 with TRBJ2-7, with a weak D call TRBD2 (7 bases). The CDR3 consists of 15 residues. Germline values: CDR1 MGHRA, CDR2 YSYEKL. Between the trimmed V and J ends, which lost 1 base and 5 bases, there was a span of 15 bases.

The chain joins TRBV20-1 to TRBJ1-3; D gene uncertain. CDR1 DFQATT and CDR2 SNEGSKA come from the germline V gene (reference sequence). This CDR3 comprises 15 residues. V was clipped by 0 bases and J by 4 bases, with 13 bases between them. The CDR3 nucleotides are TGCAGTGCTAGAGATCCGAGAACGGGAGGAAACACCATATATTTT. It yields the protein CSARDPRTGGNTIYF.

V is TRBV2 and J is TRBJ2-7; D ambiguous. Trimming left V 1 base short and J 9 bases short, with 13 bases between. CDR3 length: 13 amino acids. Germline V gives CDR1 SNHLY, CDR2 FYNNEI. Here the CDR3 DNA reads TGTGCCAGCAGTGAAGTCGGCGCCGCTCGGCAGTACTTC. It encodes CASSEVGAARQYF.

This clonotype was seen ten or more times. The rearrangement joins TRBV2 to TRBJ2-5; 10 bases map to TRBD1. The germline CDR1 and CDR2 sequences are SNHLY and FYNNEI. This CDR3 is 15 amino acids long. Germline trimming cut 7 bases from V and 5 bases from J; bases unmatched to any gene: 10. DNA for the CDR3: TGTGCCAGCACTCAGCAGGGACAGGGGTACGAGACCCAGTACTTC. It codes for CASTQQGQGYETQYF.

The genes are TRBV5-1 and TRBJ2-7; 7 bases are shared with TRBD1. Germline trimming cut 4 bases from V and 5 bases from J; bases unmatched to any gene: 9. Germline V gene lookup returns CDR1 SGHRS and CDR2 YFSETQ. The CDR3 spans 14 residues. The CDR3 nucleotides read TGCGCCAGCAGCCCCCTCGGACAGGCCGACGAGCAGTACTTC. The encoded protein is CASSPLGQADEQYF.

This clonotype was seen a few times. CDR3 sequence reads: CASSSPDGDFYGYTF. The CDR3 nucleotides read TGCGCCAGCAGCTCCCCGGACGGCGATTTCTATGGCTACACCTTC. V is TRBV5-1 and J is TRBJ1-2; D is uncertain. Germline lookup yields CDR1 SGHRS and CDR2 YFSETQ. V shed 3 bases and J shed 4 bases, with 16 bases lying between them. The CDR3 is made up of 15 amino acids. The entire variable domain, with the rest obtained from reference TRBV5-1 and TRBJ1-2, is as follows: KAGVTQTPRYLIKTRGQQVTLSCSPISGHRSVSWYQQTPGQGLQFLFEYFSETQRNKGNFPGRFSGRQFSNSRSEMNVSTLELGDSALYLCASSSPDGDFYGYTFGSGTRLTVV.

This clonotype was seen repeatedly, ten times or more. The chain couples TRBV7-2 to TRBJ1-6; 9 bases match TRBD1. The CDR3 is made up of 13 amino acids. Germline V gene data show CDR1 as SGHTA and CDR2 as FQGNSA. V lost 5 bases, J lost 10 bases, and 3 bases stayed unmatched. The CDR3 loop reads CASSVGQGSPLHF. The CDR3, as DNA: TGTGCCAGCAGCGTGGGACAGGGATCACCCCTCCACTTT.

This chain uses TRBV7-2 with TRBJ1-4, with TRBD1 identical over 8 bases. There are 15 residues in the CDR3. CDR1 is SGHTA, CDR2 FQGNSA, per germline. The CDR3, as DNA: TGTGCTAGTGGTACCAGACAGGGGACTAATGAAAAACTGTTTTTT. Its translation is CASGTRQGTNEKLFF.

The sample holds many counts of this clonotype. V and J are TRBV29-1 and TRBJ1-2, with D possibly matching TRBD1 (6 bases). V shed 0 bases and J shed 4 bases, with 12 bases lying between them. This CDR3 comprises 14 residues. Germline V gene sequence: CDR1 SQVTM, CDR2 ANQGSEA. In DNA form, the CDR3 reads TGCAGCGTTGAAGATCCATGGGGGCTCTATGGCTACACCTTC. Translating gives CSVEDPWGLYGYTF. Drawing the rest from reference TRBV29-1 and TRBJ1-2, the complete variable domain is SAVISQKPSRDICQRGTSLTIQCQVDSQVTMMFWYRQQPGQSLTLIATANQGSEATYESGFVIDKFPISRPNLTFSTLTVSNMSPEDSSIYLCSVEDPWGLYGYTFGSGTRLTVV.

At least ten counts were recorded for this clonotype. The chain is built from TRBV7-9 and TRBJ1-6; D is uncertain. V was shortened by 2 bases and J by 6 bases, with 5 bases between the two germline ends. The germline V gene has CDR1 SEHNR and CDR2 FQNEAQ (reference sequence). The CDR3 covers 13 residues. CDR3 DNA: TGTGCCAGCAGCTTATCGTTTAATTCACCCCTCCACTTT. Translation gives CASSLSFNSPLHF.

This clonotype has just a few counts. The V call is TRBV29-1, the J call TRBJ2-7; either TRBD1 or TRBD2 may fit D (5 bases each). Germline V CDR1 and CDR2: SQVTM, ANQGSEA. The V gene lost 6 bases and the J gene lost 7 bases, with 16 bases spanning the gap. The CDR3 covers 12 residues. CDR3 nucleotide sequence: TGCAGCGTCTTCGGGACCCTCGGGGAGCAGTACTTC. Encoded protein: CSVFGTLGEQYF.

Of note for this clonotype: A read error may be the cause here, since a much bigger clone is one base away. The rearrangement uses TRBV2 and TRBJ2-7; D remains unclear. Trimming cost V 4 bases and J 2 bases, with 15 bases left between them. The CDR3 is 15 amino acids. Germline V CDR1 and CDR2: SNHLY, FYNNEI. This CDR3 is CASSGGRKTTYEQYF. CDR3 bases: TGTGCCAGCAGTGGCGGTCGGAAAACGACCTACGAGCAGTACTTC.

The V and J genes are TRBV15 and TRBJ1-1; 8 bases are a match to TRBD1. This CDR3 is built from 13 residues. Germline V gene data show CDR1 as LNHNV and CDR2 as YYDKDF (reference sequence). V lost 10 bases, J lost 4 bases, and 8 bases stayed unmatched. This CDR3 reads CASSWTGITEAFF. The CDR3 nucleotides read TGTGCCAGCAGTTGGACAGGGATCACTGAAGCTTTCTTT.

This clonotype has ten or more counts. This chain links TRBV20-1 with TRBJ2-7; D may be TRBD2 (7 bases). CDR1 is DFQATT and CDR2 is SNEGSKA in the germline V gene (reference sequence). The CDR3 consists of 12 residues. V gave up 5 bases and J gave up 6 bases, with 14 bases separating them. The CDR3 sequence is CSAPPGGAEQYF. In DNA, the CDR3 is TGCAGTGCTCCGCCTGGGGGGGCCGAGCAGTACTTC.

The genes are TRBV7-6 and TRBJ1-5; D gene unclear. V was pared by 5 bases and J by 0 bases, with 14 bases between. The CDR3 runs to 16 residues. Per germline, CDR1 SGHVS and CDR2 FNYEAQ. The CDR3 DNA reads TGTGCCAGCAGCCCGCAGGCCAGAGATAGCAATCAGCCCCAGCATTTT. Its protein product is CASSPQARDSNQPQHF.

This clonotype came up a few times. The DNA for the CDR3 is TGTGCCAGCAGTGTGGAGGCCGTCTCCTACGAGCAGTACTTC. Translation: CASSVEAVSYEQYF. The V gene is TRBV7-3, the J gene TRBJ2-7; D perhaps matches TRBD2 (5 bases). Trimming stripped 6 bases from V and 0 bases from J, with 12 bases between. This CDR3 is built from 14 residues. The germline gives CDR1 SGHTA, CDR2 FQGTGA.

CDR3 nucleotide sequence: TGCAGCGTTGAAGATTCCAGGGGCGTTTCCTATGGCTACACCTTC. Translated, it gives CSVEDSRGVSYGYTF. V usage is TRBV29-1 and J usage is TRBJ1-2; D may be TRBD1 (6 bases). In germline, CDR1 is SQVTM, CDR2 ANQGSEA. V lost 0 bases to trimming and J lost 4 bases, with 15 bases between them. The CDR3 extends over 15 amino acids.

This chain connects TRBV4-2 to TRBJ2-7; no firm D call. V lost 1 base and J 3 bases, leaving 16 bases between the germline ends. CDR3 size: 16 residues. The germline gives CDR1 LGHNA, CDR2 YNFKEQ. The CDR3 nucleotides read TGTGCCAGCAGCCAAGTAGGGCCGATAACCGTCTACGAGCAGTACTTC. Translating gives CASSQVGPITVYEQYF.

This chain uses TRBV4-2 with TRBJ1-1; no reliable D call. Trimming left V 0 bases short and J 4 bases short, with 9 bases between. The V gene's germline CDR1 is LGHNA and CDR2 YNFKEQ. There are 14 residues in the CDR3. CDR3 bases: TGTGCCAGCAGCCAAGAAAGGAGGCTCACTGAAGCTTTCTTT. This translates into CASSQERRLTEAFF.

The chain links TRBV4-1 to TRBJ2-6, with TRBD1 identical over 9 bases. The CDR3 spans 18 residues. V was clipped by 8 bases and J by 0 bases; unmatched bases: 11. Germline lookup yields CDR1 MGHRA and CDR2 YSYEKL. The CDR3 here is CASGVTGGGSSGANVLTF. The CDR3 nucleotides are TGCGCCAGCGGCGTTACAGGGGGCGGAAGCTCTGGGGCCAACGTCCTGACTTTC.

The sample holds one count of this clonotype. The chain couples TRBV20-1 to TRBJ2-1, with D maybe TRBD2 (6 bases). CDR3 length: 13 amino acids. CDR1 DFQATT and CDR2 SNEGSKA come from the germline V gene (reference sequence). V was trimmed by 2 bases and J by 2 bases, leaving 7 bases between them. The CDR3 DNA is TGCAGTGCTAGAACGGGAGCCTACAATGAGCAGTTCTTC. Residues: CSARTGAYNEQFF.

This sequence joins TRBV7-2 and TRBJ1-4, with a possible D match to TRBD1 (6 bases). The CDR3 runs to 16 residues. Trimming cost V 5 bases and J 2 bases, with 15 bases left between them. Germline V CDR1 and CDR2: SGHTA, FQGNSA. The CDR3 reads CASSPGWDTTNEKLFF. The CDR3, as DNA: TGTGCCAGCAGCCCAGGATGGGACACCACTAATGAAAAACTGTTTTTT.

The chain links TRBV2 to TRBJ1-5, with a possible D match to TRBD1 (6 bases). Germline CDR1 SNHLY, CDR2 FYNNEI. The CDR3 contains 12 residues. V was cut by 10 bases and J by 11 bases, with 18 bases left in between. The CDR3 DNA reads as TGTGCCACAAGCGAGGGGGGTGAGACCCAGCATTTT. Amino acids: CATSEGGETQHF.